This section outlines one T cell receptor beta chain sequence together with its context. Its antigen specificity is not known. No per-base quality is available; no much larger clone lies one base away. The data originate from a study of radiotherapy plus CTLA-4 blockade in lung cancer (dated by TCRdb to the late 2010s). The study in broad terms: Objective responses were observed in about a sixth of enrolled patients, and disease control was achieved in approximately 30%.

In this study, focal radiation therapy paired with CTLA-4 blockade (ipilimumab) was tested in patients who had chemo-refractory metastatic non-small-cell lung cancer. There are 14 amino acids in the CDR3, from cysteine to phenylalanine inclusive. This entry keeps only the CDR3 DNA: 42 bases, framed from base 1. V ends up 6 bases short and J 5 bases short, with an unmatched junction base count of 8. For CDR1 and CDR2, the germline V gene lists SGHRS and YFSETQ. Libraries were constructed by the immunoSEQ multiplex PCR assay. TCRdb mirrors the immuneACCESS table, restricted to in-frame sequences. Some clones are absent from its copies; in checked studies, under half trace to an unresolved V gene, and the reason for the others is unknown. For this sample there are tens of thousands of clones; roughly three quarters appear just once. The ten most abundant clones make up 7.5% to 9.5% of the sample. The paper as a whole reports these results and caveats: Early dynamic changes in blood T cell clones, together with increased serum interferon-beta after radiation, were reported as the strongest predictors of response. After treatment with radiotherapy and ipilimumab, TCR clones that originated in tumors expanded in peripheral blood.

This receptor was identified in a human donor with non-small cell lung cancer who had a complete response to radiotherapy plus ipilimumab. The sequence links TRBV5-1 to TRBJ2-4, with 7 central nucleotides matching TRBD1. The input for sequencing was peripheral blood, taken from a patient treated with radiotherapy plus ipilimumab. The CDR3 reads CASTPPGQENIQYF. The DNA sequence follows: TGCGCCAGCACCCCCCCCGGACAGGAAAACATTCAGTACTTC.